The entry that follows covers one TCR beta chain sequence. A much larger clone lies a single base off, so this may be a read error. The data were obtained in a study of identical twins' blood T cells. In germline, CDR1 is SNHLY, CDR2 FYNNEI. The CDR3 totals 17 residues. From the 5' RACE reads, TCRdb called clonotypes with MiXCR, one entry per CDR3 protein. The table records a few hundred thousand distinct CDR3 sequences, about 28% of them present only once. Sample: PBMCs. This sequence was found in a woman aged 18-50 years in good health. The chain employs TRBV2 and TRBJ1-1, with 11 bases lining up with TRBD1. The CDR3 DNA sequence: TGTGCCAGCAGACTAGGACAGGGGGCTAGAAGGAACACTGAAACTTTCTTT. Protein: CASRLGQGARRNTETFF.